Listed below are T cell receptor beta chains from one sample, sequenced in a study of blood T cells in healthy people across ages. Each CDR3 protein is one row after TCRdb ran MiXCR on the 5' RACE reads. The repertoire includes about 1.6 million distinct CDR3 sequences, around 36% of them detected once, and roughly 10% sits in the top ten. Material: blood. These receptors were collected from a woman under 40 in good health. Both conserved end residues are part of each CDR3.

v_gene	CDR3aa
TRBV4-2	CASSQGLAGAHQYF
TRBV11-2	CASSSGGTKGSYNEQFF
TRBV13	CASSLSNQPAYEQYF
TRBV6-6	CASTPRASYEQYF
TRBV7-8	CASSLDAQGAGYTF
TRBV7-9	CASSLIDRQETQYF
TRBV7-2	CASTPFVEGHGYTF
TRBV5-4	CASSLDVGRARETQYF
TRBV20-1	CSAEPGQGTNYGYTF
TRBV7-2	CASSLHSGQGGEQYF
TRBV27	CASSWGLGSEQYF
TRBV5-1	CASSPGLAGIQETQYF
TRBV15	CATRRLAEDTDTQYF
TRBV7-2	CASKDALWYEQYF
TRBV7-9	CASSWTGGQEQFF
TRBV6-1	CASGDLPGQGGSDTQYF
TRBV10-1	CASSESIQETQYF
TRBV19	CASSSLAGVIHNEQFF
TRBV30	CAWSPGVRSYEQYF
TRBV15	CATSRAGTFTYEQYF
TRBV7-9	CASSLEGGLAGETEQFF
TRBV9	CASSGMAGRETQYF
TRBV30	CAWSVRDTYEQYF
TRBV13	CASSLQRGCALTDTQYF
TRBV9	CASSVGTGGKHEQYF
TRBV20-1	CSARELVGVSTDTQYF
TRBV2	CASSGATSGANVLTF
TRBV10-3	CAISGTVNTGAFF
TRBV20-1	CGARDLRPAGVTDTQYF
TRBV12-5	CASGLFPGGQETQYF
TRBV20-1	CSARDLKRDSGRLSYEQYF
TRBV15	CATQGSNYGYTF
TRBV5-1	CASSIGQYNEQFF
TRBV20-1	CSAIKGGYEQYF
TRBV4-1	CASSQDILLAVKNIQYF